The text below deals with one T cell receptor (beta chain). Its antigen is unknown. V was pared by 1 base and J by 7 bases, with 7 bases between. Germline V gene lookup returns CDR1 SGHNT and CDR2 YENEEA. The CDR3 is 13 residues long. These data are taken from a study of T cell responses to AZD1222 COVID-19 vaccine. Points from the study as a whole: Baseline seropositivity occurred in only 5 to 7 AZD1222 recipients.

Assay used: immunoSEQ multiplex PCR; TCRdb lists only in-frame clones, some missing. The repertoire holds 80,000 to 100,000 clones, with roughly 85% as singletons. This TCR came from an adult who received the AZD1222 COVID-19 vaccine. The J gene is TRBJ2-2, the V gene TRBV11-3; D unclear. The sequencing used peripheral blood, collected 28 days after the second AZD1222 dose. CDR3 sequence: CASSLVVGGELFF. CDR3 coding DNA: TGTGCCAGCAGCTTAGTTGTCGGCGGGGAGCTGTTTTTT.